The present T cell receptor beta chain was sequenced within a study of T cell repertoires in aging, cancer and after chemotherapy. In the study overall: Donor ages fell into six groups from 30 or younger up to 70 or older. General observations from the study: These repertoire data do not allow conclusions about immunological memory after chemotherapy.

Peripheral blood genomic DNA, not sorted cells or RNA, was the template. With regard to this clonotype: What it binds is unknown.

Multiplex touch-down PCR with TRB-A/B primers amplified rearranged V-D-J TRB sequences. In TCRdb, the multiplex PCR reads were re-called with MiXCR into one record per CDR3 protein. Of about 10,000 distinct CDR3 sequences detected, nearly 55% appear once; the ten largest clones hold 20%. Trimming took 0 bases from V and 4 from J, leaving 12 bases between them. The CDR3 runs to 15 residues. Looked up from germline, CDR1 is LNHNV and CDR2 is YYDKDF (reference sequence). This clonotype originated in a human donor in good health. The chain combines TRBV15 with TRBJ1-2; D unresolved. Input material: blood. The CDR3 loop reads CATSRDVSPSYGYTF. The DNA of the CDR3 is TGTGCCACCAGCAGAGATGTCAGCCCGAGCTATGGCTACACCTTC. Using reference TRBV15 and TRBJ1-2 for the parts outside the CDR3, the full variable domain is DAMVIQNPRYQVTQFGKPVTLSCSQTLNHNVMYWYQQKSSQAPKLLFHYYDKDFNNEADTPDNFQSRRPNTSFCFLDIRSPGLGDTAMYLCATSRDVSPSYGYTFGSGTRLTVV.